These 2 T cell receptor beta chains were sequenced from one sample in a study of cytomegalovirus exposure and HLA in healthy donors. PCR was performed using 60 Vbeta and 13 Jbeta primers. Sequencing used immunoSEQ multiplex PCR; TCRdb keeps in-frame clones, though not all of them. Of about 190,000 clones in the sample, about four fifths were seen once. Material: PBMCs. All receptors derive from a man aged 30 to 39 in good health and CMV-seropositive.

The J gene is TRBJ1-2, the V gene TRBV19; D may be TRBD1 (6 bases). Germline V gene lookup returns CDR1 LNHDA and CDR2 SQIVND (reference sequence). V lost 5 bases, J lost 4 bases, and 20 bases lay in between. The CDR3 has 16 residues. The CDR3 nucleotides are TGTGCCAGTAGTCTCATCTCAGGGGTTCAAAGCTATGGCTACACCTTC. Protein: CASSLISGVQSYGYTF.

The rearrangement links TRBV7-6 to TRBJ2-3, with 7 bases matching TRBD2. Looked up from germline, CDR1 is SGHVS and CDR2 is FNYEAQ. CDR3 length: 12 residues. V lost 3 bases, J lost 8 bases, and 2 bases stayed unmatched. The CDR3 protein is CASSFAGATQYF. The CDR3, as DNA: TGTGCCAGCAGCTTTGCGGGAGCTACGCAGTATTTT.